Included here is one T cell receptor beta chain sequence, with context. The ends were cut back, 3 bases at V and 2 bases at J, with 11 bases in the middle. CDR1 is ENHRY and CDR2 is SYGVKD in the germline V gene. CDR3 length: 15 residues. This entry belongs to a study of blood T cell repertoires in COVID-19. About the study: In each case, the material was cDNA or gDNA derived from T cells, B-cell-depleted T cells, or PBMCs.

Assay: immunoSEQ multiplex PCR; the TCRdb copy retains only in-frame clones and omits some. The table shows about 160,000 clones, with over 85% occurring only once. The chain joins TRBV10-3 to TRBJ2-1, with D perhaps matching TRBD1 (6 bases). The receptor's source is a woman in her 50s with acute or convalescent COVID-19. Sequences were obtained from peripheral blood. The CDR3 region is CAISEGQGTYNEQFF. Written as DNA, the CDR3 is TGTGCCATCAGTGAAGGGCAGGGGACCTACAATGAGCAGTTCTTC.